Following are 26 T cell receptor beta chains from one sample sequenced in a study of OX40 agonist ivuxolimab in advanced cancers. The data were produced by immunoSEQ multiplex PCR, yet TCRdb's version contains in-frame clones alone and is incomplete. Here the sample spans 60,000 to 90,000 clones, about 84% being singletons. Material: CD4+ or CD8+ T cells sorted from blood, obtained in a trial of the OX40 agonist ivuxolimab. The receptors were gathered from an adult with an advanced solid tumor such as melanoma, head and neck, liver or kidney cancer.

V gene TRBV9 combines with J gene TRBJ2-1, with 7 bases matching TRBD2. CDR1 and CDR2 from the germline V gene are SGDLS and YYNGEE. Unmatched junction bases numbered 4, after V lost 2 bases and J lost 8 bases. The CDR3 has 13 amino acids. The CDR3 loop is CASSVQGGDEQFF. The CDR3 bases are TGTGCCAGCAGCGTCCAGGGAGGGGATGAGCAGTTCTTC.

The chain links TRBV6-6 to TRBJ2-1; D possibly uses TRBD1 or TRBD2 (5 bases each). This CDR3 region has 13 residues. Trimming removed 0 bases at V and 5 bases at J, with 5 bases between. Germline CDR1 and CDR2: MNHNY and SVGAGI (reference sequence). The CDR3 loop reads CASSYSGDNEQFF. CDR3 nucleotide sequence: TGTGCCAGCAGTTACTCGGGGGACAATGAGCAGTTCTTC.

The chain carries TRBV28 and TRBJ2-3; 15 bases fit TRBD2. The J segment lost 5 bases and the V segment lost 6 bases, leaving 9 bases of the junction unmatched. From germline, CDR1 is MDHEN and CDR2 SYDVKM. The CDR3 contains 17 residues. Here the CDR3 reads CASSTSWTSGRGDTQYF. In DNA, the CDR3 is TGTGCCAGCAGCACATCCTGGACTAGCGGGAGGGGAGATACGCAGTATTTT.

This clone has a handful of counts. DNA for the CDR3: TGTGCCAGCAGTTTGTCCCTCTATGGCTACACCTTC. It specifies CASSLSLYGYTF. The genes are TRBV28 and TRBJ1-2; D is uncertain. V was clipped by 3 bases and J by 4 bases, with 6 bases between them. The CDR3 is 12 residues long. The germline gives CDR1 MDHEN, CDR2 SYDVKM.

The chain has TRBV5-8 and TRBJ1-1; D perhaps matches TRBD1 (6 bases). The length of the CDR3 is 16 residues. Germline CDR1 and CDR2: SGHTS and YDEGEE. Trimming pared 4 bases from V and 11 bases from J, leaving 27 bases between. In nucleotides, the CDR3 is TGTGCCAGCAGCCTAAAAGCTTCTACAGGGAACGAGTATGCTTTCTTT. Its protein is CASSLKASTGNEYAFF.

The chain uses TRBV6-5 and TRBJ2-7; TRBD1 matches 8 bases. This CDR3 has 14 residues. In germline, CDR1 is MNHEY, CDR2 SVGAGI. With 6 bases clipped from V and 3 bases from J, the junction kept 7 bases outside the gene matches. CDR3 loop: CASRPGQALYEQYF. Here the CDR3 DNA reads TGTGCCAGCAGACCGGGACAGGCCCTCTACGAGCAGTACTTC.

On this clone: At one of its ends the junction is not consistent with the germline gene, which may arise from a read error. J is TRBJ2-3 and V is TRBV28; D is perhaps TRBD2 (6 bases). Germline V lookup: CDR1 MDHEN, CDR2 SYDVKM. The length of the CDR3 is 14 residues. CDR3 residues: CANSPLGEADTQYF. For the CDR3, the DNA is TGTGCCAACAGTCCCCTGGGGGAGGCAGATACGCAGTATTTT. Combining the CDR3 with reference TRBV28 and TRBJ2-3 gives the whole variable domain DVKVTQSSRYLVKRTGEKVFLECVQDMDHENMFWYRQDPGLGLRLIYFSYDVKMKEKGDIPEGYSVSREKKERFSLILESASTNQTSMYLCANSPLGEADTQYFGPGTRLTVL.

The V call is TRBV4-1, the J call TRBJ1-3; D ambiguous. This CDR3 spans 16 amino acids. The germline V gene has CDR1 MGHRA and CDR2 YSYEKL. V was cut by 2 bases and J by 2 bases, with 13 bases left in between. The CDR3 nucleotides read TGCGCCAGCAGCCAACGTTTAGGGAGAGCTGGAAACACCATATATTTT. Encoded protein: CASSQRLGRAGNTIYF.

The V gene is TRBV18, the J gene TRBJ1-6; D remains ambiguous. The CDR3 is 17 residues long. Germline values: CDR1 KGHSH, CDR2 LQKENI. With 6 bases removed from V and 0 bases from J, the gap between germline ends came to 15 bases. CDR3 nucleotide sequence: TGTGCCAGCTCGCGGGATTTTTTTAGCTCCTATAATTCACCCCTCCACTTT. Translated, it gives CASSRDFFSSYNSPLHF.

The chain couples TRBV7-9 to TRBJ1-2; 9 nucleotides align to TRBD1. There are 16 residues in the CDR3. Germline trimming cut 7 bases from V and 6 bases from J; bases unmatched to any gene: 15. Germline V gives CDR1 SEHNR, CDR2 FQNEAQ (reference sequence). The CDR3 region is CASTALTGGGLNGYTF. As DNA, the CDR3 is TGTGCCAGCACCGCCCTTACAGGGGGCGGCCTCAATGGCTACACCTTC.

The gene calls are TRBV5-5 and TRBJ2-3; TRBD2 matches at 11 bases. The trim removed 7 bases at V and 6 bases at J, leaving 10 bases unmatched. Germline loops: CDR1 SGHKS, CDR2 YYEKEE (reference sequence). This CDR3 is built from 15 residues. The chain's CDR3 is CASSSLAGGRDTQYF. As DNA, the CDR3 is TGTGCCAGCTCCTCCTTAGCGGGGGGGAGGGATACGCAGTATTTT.

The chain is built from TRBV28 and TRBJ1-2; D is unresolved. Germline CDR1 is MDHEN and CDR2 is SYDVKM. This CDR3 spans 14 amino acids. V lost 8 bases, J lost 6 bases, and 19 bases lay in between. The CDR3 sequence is CASGNGRTGHGYTF. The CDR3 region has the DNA TGTGCCAGCGGGAACGGACGGACTGGGCATGGCTACACCTTC.

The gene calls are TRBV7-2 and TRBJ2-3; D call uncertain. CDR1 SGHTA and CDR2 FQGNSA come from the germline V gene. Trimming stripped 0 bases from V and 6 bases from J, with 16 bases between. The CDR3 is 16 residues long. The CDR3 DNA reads TGTGCCAGCAGCTTAGCGCGGCTAAGGATGGGGGATACGCAGTATTTT. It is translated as CASSLARLRMGDTQYF.

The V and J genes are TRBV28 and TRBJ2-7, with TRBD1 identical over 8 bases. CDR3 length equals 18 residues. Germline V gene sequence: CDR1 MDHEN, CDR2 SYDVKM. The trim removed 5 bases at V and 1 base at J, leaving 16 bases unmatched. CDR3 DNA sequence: TGTGCCAGCAGTACGATCCTTGACAGGGGATGGAATTCCTACGAGCAGTACGTC. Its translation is CASSTILDRGWNSYEQYV.

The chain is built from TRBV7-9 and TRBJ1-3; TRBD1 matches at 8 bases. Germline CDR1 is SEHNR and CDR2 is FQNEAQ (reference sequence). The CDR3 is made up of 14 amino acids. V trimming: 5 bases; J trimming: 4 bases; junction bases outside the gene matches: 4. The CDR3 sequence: CASSLWDRGNTIYF. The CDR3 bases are TGTGCCAGCAGCCTATGGGACAGGGGAAACACCATATATTTT.

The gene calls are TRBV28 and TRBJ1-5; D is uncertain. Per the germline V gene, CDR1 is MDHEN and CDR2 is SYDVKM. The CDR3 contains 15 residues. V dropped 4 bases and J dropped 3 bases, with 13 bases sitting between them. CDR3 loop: CASSSPGWANQPQHF. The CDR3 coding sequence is TGTGCCAGCAGTTCCCCGGGTTGGGCCAATCAGCCCCAGCATTTT.

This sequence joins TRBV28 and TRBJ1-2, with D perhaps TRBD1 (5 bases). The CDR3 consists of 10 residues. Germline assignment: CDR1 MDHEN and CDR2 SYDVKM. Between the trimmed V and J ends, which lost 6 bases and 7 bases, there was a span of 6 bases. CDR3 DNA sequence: TGTGCCAGCAGGCAGGGTGGCTACACCTTC. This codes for CASRQGGYTF.

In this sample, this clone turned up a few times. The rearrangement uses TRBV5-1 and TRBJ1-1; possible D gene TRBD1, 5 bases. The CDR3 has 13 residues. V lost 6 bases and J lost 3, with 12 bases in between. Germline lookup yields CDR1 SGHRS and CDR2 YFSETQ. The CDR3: CASKQGDHTEAFF. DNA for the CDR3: TGCGCCAGCAAGCAGGGCGACCACACTGAAGCTTTCTTT.

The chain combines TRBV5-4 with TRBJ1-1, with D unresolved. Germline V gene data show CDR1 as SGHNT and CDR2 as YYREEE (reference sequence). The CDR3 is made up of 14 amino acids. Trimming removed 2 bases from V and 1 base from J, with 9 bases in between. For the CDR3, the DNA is TGTGCCAGCAGCTTAGAACAGACGAACACTGAAGCTTTCTTT. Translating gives CASSLEQTNTEAFF.

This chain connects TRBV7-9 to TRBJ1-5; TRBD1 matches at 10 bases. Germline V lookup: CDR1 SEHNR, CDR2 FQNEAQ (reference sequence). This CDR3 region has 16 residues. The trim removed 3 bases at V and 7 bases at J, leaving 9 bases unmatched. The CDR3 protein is CASSFGWDRGNQPQHF. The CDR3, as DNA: TGTGCCAGCAGCTTTGGGTGGGACAGGGGAAACCAGCCCCAGCATTTT. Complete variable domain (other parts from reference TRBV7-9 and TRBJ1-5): DTGVSQNPRHKITKRGQNVTFRCDPISEHNRLYWYRQTLGQGPEFLTYFQNEAQLEKSRLLSDRFSAERPKGSFSTLEIQRTEQGDSAMYLCASSFGWDRGNQPQHFGDGTRLSIL.

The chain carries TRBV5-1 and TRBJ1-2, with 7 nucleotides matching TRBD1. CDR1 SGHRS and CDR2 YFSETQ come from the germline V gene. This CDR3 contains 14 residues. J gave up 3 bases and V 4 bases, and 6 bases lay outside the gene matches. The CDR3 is CASSLTTGDYGYTF. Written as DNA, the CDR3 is TGCGCCAGCAGCCTGACTACAGGGGACTATGGCTACACCTTC.

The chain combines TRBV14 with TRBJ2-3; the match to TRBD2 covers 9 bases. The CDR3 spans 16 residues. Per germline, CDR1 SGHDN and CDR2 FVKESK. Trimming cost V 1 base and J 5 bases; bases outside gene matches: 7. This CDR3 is CASSQGRLAVGDTQYF. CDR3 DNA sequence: TGTGCCAGCAGCCAAGGGAGACTAGCGGTGGGAGATACGCAGTATTTT.

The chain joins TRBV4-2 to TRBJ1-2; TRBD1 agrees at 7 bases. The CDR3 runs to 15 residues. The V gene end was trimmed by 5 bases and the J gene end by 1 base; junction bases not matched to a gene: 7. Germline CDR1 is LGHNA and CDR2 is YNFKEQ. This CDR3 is CASSIPGDSNYGYTF. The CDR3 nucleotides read TGTGCCAGCAGCATACCCGGGGACAGTAACTATGGCTACACCTTC.

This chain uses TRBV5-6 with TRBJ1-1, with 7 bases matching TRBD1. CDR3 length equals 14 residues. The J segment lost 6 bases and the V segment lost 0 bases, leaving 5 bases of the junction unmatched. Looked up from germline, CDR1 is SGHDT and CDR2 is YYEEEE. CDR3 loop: CASSLVGDRAEAFF. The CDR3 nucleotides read TGTGCCAGCAGCTTGGTTGGTGACAGGGCTGAAGCTTTCTTT.

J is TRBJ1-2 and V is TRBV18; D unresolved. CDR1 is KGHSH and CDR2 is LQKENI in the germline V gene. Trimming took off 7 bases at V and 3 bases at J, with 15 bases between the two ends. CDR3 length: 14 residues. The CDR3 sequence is CASWDGVGDYGYTF. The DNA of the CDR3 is TGTGCCAGCTGGGATGGTGTCGGGGACTATGGCTACACCTTC.

The CDR3 sequence is CASSPSWTDDSPLHF. The CDR3 region has the DNA TGTGCCAGCTCACCTTCATGGACAGATGACTCACCCCTCCACTTT. The J gene is TRBJ1-6, the V gene TRBV18, with a possible D match to TRBD1 (6 bases). V dropped 3 bases and J dropped 10 bases, with 16 bases sitting between them. The CDR3 contains 15 residues. Germline loops: CDR1 KGHSH, CDR2 LQKENI.